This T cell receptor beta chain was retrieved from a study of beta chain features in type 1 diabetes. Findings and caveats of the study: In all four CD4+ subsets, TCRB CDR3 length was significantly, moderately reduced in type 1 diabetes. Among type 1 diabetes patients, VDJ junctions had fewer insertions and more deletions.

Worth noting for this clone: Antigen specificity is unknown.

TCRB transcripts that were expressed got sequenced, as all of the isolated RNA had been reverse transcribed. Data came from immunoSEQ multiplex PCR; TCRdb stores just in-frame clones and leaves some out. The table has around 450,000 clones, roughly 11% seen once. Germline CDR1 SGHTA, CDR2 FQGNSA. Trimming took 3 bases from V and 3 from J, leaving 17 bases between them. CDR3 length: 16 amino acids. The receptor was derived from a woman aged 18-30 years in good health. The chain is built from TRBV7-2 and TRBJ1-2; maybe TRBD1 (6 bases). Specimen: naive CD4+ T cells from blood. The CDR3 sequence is CASSFRGRGADYGYTF. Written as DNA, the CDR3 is TGTGCCAGCAGCTTTCGGGGCAGGGGCGCGGACTATGGCTACACCTTC.